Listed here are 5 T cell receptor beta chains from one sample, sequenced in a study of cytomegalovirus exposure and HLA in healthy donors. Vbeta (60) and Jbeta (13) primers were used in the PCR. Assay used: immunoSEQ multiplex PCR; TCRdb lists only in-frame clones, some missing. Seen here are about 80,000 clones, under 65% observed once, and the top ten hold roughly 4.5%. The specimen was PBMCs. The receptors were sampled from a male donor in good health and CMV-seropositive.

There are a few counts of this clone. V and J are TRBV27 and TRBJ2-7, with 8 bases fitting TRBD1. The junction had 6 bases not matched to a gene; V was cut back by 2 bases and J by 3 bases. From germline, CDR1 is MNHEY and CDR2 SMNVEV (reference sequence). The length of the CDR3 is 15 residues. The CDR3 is CASSLQGARGYEQYF. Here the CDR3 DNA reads TGTGCCAGCAGTTTACAGGGGGCGCGGGGCTACGAGCAGTACTTC.

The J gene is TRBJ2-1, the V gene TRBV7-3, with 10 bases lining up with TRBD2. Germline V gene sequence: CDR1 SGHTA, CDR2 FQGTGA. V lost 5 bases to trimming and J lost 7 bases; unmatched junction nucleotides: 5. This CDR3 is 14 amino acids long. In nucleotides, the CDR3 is TGTGCCAGCAGCCCGATGGGACTAGCGAATGAGCAGTTCTTC. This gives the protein CASSPMGLANEQFF.

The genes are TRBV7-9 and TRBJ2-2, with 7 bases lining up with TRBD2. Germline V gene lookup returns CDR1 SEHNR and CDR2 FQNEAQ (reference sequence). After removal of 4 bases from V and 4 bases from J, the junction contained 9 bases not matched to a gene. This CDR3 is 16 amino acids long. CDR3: CASSSSGRDGTGELFF. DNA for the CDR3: TGTGCCAGCAGCTCATCGGGGAGGGACGGCACCGGGGAGCTGTTTTTT.

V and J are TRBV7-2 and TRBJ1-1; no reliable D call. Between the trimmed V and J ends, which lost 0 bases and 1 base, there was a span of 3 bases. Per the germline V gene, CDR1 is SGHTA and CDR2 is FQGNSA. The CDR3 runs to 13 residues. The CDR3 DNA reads TGTGCCAGCAGCTTAGCGGCGAACACTGAAGCTTTCTTT. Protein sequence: CASSLAANTEAFF.

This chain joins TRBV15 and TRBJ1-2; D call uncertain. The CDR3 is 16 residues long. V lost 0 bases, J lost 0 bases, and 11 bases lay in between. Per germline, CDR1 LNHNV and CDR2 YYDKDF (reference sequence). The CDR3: CATSRDPGSANYGYTF. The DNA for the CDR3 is TGTGCCACCAGCAGAGATCCAGGCTCAGCTAACTATGGCTACACCTTC.